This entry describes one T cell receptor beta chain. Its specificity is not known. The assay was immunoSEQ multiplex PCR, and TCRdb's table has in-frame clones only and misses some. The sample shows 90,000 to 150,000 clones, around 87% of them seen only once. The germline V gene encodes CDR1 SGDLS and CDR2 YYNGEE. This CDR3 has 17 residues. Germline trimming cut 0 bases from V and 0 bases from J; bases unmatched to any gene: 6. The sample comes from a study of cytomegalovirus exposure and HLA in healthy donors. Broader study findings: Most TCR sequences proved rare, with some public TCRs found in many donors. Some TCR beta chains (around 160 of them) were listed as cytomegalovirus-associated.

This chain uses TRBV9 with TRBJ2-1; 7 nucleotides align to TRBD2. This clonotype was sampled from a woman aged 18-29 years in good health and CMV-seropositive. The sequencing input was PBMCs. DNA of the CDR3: TGTGCCAGCAGCGTAGCTGGCGGGAGACTCTCCTACAATGAGCAGTTCTTC. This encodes CASSVAGGRLSYNEQFF.